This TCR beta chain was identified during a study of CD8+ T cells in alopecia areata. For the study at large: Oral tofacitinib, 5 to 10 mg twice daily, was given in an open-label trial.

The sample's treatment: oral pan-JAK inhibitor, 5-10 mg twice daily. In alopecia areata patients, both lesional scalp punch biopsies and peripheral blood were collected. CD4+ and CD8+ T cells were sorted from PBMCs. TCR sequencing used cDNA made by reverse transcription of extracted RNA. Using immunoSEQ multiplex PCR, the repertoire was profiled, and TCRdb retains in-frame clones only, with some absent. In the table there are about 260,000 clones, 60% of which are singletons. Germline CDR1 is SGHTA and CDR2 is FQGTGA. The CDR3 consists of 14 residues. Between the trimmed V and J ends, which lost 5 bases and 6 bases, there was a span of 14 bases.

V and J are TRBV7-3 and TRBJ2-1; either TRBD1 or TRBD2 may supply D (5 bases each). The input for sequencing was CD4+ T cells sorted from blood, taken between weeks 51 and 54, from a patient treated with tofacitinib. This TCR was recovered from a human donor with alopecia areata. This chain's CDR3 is CASSRRGRRNEQFF. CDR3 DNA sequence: TGTGCCAGCAGCCGTCGGGGACGCCGCAATGAGCAGTTCTTC.